This TCR beta chain was identified in a study of blood T cell repertoires in COVID-19. Assay: immunoSEQ multiplex PCR; the TCRdb copy retains only in-frame clones and omits some. Here the sample spans 100,000 to 150,000 clones, more than 80% being singletons. The CDR3 covers 14 residues. The germline V gene encodes CDR1 MNHEY and CDR2 SVGAGI. Trimming removed 4 bases from V and 3 bases from J, with 13 bases in between. The sequenced sample was peripheral blood. This chain uses TRBV6-5 with TRBJ2-7; TRBD1 might be the D (6 bases). The receptor was isolated from an elderly woman with COVID-19, enrolled during active disease. The CDR3 sequence: CASSSGTIVYEQYF. The CDR3 nucleotides are TGTGCCAGCAGTTCCGGGACAATTGTCTACGAGCAGTACTTC.